This T cell receptor (beta chain) originates from a study of CD8 T cells in ankylosing spondylitis. Scientists made TCR beta libraries using quantitative 5'-RACE with molecular barcodes. From the 5' RACE reads, TCRdb called clonotypes with MiXCR, one entry per CDR3 protein. The data contain about 360,000 distinct CDR3 sequences, around 20% of them singletons. V was pared by 5 bases and J by 3 bases, with 7 bases between. The CDR3 extends over 13 amino acids. In germline, CDR1 is SNHLY, CDR2 FYNNEI. The TCR comes from a male donor with ankylosing spondylitis or in good health (not recorded which). The source material was blood, either unsorted or a sorted T cell fraction (not recorded which). The V call is TRBV2, the J call TRBJ2-2, with D unclear. CDR3 coding DNA: TGTGCCAGCAGTCTACCCTACACCGGGGAGCTGTTTTTT. It encodes CASSLPYTGELFF.